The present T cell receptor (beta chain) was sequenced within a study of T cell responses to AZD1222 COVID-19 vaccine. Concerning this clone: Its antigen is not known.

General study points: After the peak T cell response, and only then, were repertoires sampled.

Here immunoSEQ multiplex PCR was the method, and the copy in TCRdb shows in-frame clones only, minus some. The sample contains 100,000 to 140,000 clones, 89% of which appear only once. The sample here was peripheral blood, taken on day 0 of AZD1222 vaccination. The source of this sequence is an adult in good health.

The CDR3 DNA sequence: TGTGCCACCAGCACCTTCAAGGAAAAACTGTTTTTT. Protein product: CATSTFKEKLFF. The rearrangement links TRBV15 to TRBJ1-4, with D hard to call. Germline-derived CDR1 and CDR2 are LNHNV and YYDKDF (reference sequence). CDR3 size: 12 residues. The germline V and J ends were trimmed by 4 bases and 8 bases, with 8 bases remaining between them.